This T cell receptor beta chain is from a study of control samples from healthy donors and cancer patients. The repertoire was sequenced with immunoSEQ multiplex PCR; TCRdb's copy has only in-frame clones and lacks some. Of 90,000 to 120,000 clones listed, approximately 82% are singletons. The CDR3 length is 16 residues. V was pared by 5 bases and J by 5 bases, with 12 bases of the junction left unmatched. Germline V gives CDR1 LNHDA, CDR2 SQIVND (reference sequence). The chain recombines TRBV19 with TRBJ2-5; 9 bases align to TRBD1. The receptor was derived from a man aged 18 to 29 in good health. The specimen sequenced was blood. The CDR3 DNA reads TGTGCCAGTAGTGGGGGGACAGGGAAGGTTCAGGAGACCCAGTACTTC. Its protein product is CASSGGTGKVQETQYF. The complete variable domain, with remaining parts taken from reference TRBV19 and TRBJ2-5, reads DGGITQSPKYLFRKEGQNVTLSCEQNLNHDAMYWYRQDPGQGLRLIYYSQIVNDFQKGDIAEGYSVSREKKESFPLTVTSAQKNPTAFYLCASSGGTGKVQETQYFGPGTRLLVL.